Listed below are T cell receptor beta chains from one sample, sequenced in a study of monozygotic twins with inflammatory bowel disease. TCRdb reprocessed the 5' RACE reads, with one entry per CDR3 protein and no DNA. The table lists fewer than 450,000 distinct CDR3 sequences. Sequencing used blood. The receptors stem from a human donor with ulcerative colitis or Crohn's disease, or a healthy co-twin of an affected twin (not recorded which). The CDR3 runs from the conserved cysteine through the conserved F or W.

>TRBV7-2|TRBJ1-1
CASSLYIGNTEAFF
>TRBV27|TRBJ2-7
CASAKQALLYEQYF
>TRBV7-2|TRBJ1-3
CASSRPGTLSGNTIYF
>TRBV12-3/TRBV12-4|TRBJ1-2
CASSPALPYGYTF
>TRBV7-6|TRBJ2-3
CASSLTGQSTDTQYF
>TRBV5-1|TRBJ2-1
CASSLENYPYNEQFF
>TRBV7-6|TRBJ1-3
CASSLARGARGGNTIYF
>TRBV5-1|TRBJ2-7
CASSLRADLGTYEQYF
>TRBV15|TRBJ1-4
CATSRTGRGDEKLFF
>TRBV18|TRBJ2-2
CASSPSMAPPNTGELFF
>TRBV24-1|TRBJ2-3
CATSDSVGAGDTQYF
>TRBV13|TRBJ2-7
CASSLGTGSSEQYF
>TRBV20-1|TRBJ2-7
CSAIGDRRIYEQYF
>TRBV15|TRBJ2-7
CATSVGLGGYEQYF